These 16 T cell receptor beta chains share one sample of origin, sequenced in a study of T cell repertoires in cytomegalovirus infection. TCRdb called the reads again in MiXCR, with one record for every CDR3 protein. Among around 530,000 distinct CDR3 sequences listed, around 27% were seen once. Sequenced material: PBMCs. All receptors come from a human donor in good health (CMV status not recorded). Some clones in this sample may be carry-over from other donors' samples.

This clonotype was picked up a small number of times. The chain uses TRBV11-2 and TRBJ2-7; D is unclear. The germline V gene has CDR1 SGHAT and CDR2 FQNNGV. V lost 3 bases to trimming and J lost 4 bases, with 16 bases between them. CDR3 size: 15 residues. The CDR3 is CASSFTQRPLYEQYV. The CDR3 DNA reads as TGTGCCAGCAGCTTCACACAGCGACCGCTTTACGAGCAGTACGTC.

This clonotype came up a few times. The chain joins TRBV2 to TRBJ2-2, with 7 bases matching TRBD2. J gave up 3 bases and V 5 bases, and 12 bases lay outside the gene matches. CDR3 length: 17 residues. Germline V gene lookup returns CDR1 SNHLY and CDR2 FYNNEI. DNA of the CDR3: TGTGCCAGCAGTTTAAGGACTAGGACCTCCCACACCGGGGAGCTGTTTTTT. Protein sequence: CASSLRTRTSHTGELFF.

The CDR3 DNA sequence: TGTGCCAGCAGCTTAGGGGACATCTCTAACTATGGCTACACCTTC. This encodes CASSLGDISNYGYTF. J is TRBJ1-2 and V is TRBV7-4; D is possibly TRBD1 (6 bases). Trimming left V 1 base short and J 0 bases short, with 9 bases between. Germline V lookup: CDR1 SGHVT, CDR2 SQSDAQ. CDR3 length: 15 residues.

The chain couples TRBV6-6 to TRBJ2-1; D gene uncertain. Germline CDR1 reads MNHNY; CDR2 reads SVGAGI (reference sequence). This CDR3 comprises 13 residues. Between the trimmed V and J ends, which lost 0 bases and 14 bases, there was a span of 14 bases. The CDR3 nucleotides are TGTGCCAGCAGTTACTCGAACGAGACTCCCAAGTTCTTC. It yields the protein CASSYSNETPKFF.

This clonotype was observed a handful of times. The CDR3, as DNA: TGTGCCAGCAGCTTAGTCCCGATTCCGGGACTAGCGGGAGACGAGCAGTACTTC. Its translation: CASSLVPIPGLAGDEQYF. The chain has TRBV11-2 and TRBJ2-7; TRBD2 aligns across 14 bases. Per the germline V gene, CDR1 is SGHAT and CDR2 is FQNNGV. This CDR3 spans 18 amino acids. The J segment lost 5 bases and the V segment lost 1 base, leaving 10 bases of the junction unmatched.

This sequence joins TRBV19 and TRBJ1-1; no clear D. V lost 4 bases and J 4 bases, leaving 7 bases between the germline ends. The germline gives CDR1 LNHDA, CDR2 SQIVND (reference sequence). The CDR3 is 12 amino acids. For the CDR3, the DNA is TGTGCCAGTAGTAAGACCTCCACTGAAGCTTTCTTT. It codes for CASSKTSTEAFF.

V usage is TRBV14 and J usage is TRBJ2-5; 8 bases align to TRBD2. V was pared by 0 bases and J by 7 bases, with 7 bases of the junction left unmatched. This CDR3 spans 15 amino acids. Germline V gives CDR1 SGHDN, CDR2 FVKESK. CDR3 DNA: TGTGCCAGCAGCCAAGATAGCAGCGGGAGTCGGACCCAGTACTTC. Residues: CASSQDSSGSRTQYF.

J is TRBJ2-3 and V is TRBV7-8; 14 nucleotides align to TRBD2. V lost 3 bases to trimming and J lost 5 bases; unmatched junction nucleotides: 7. Germline CDR1 and CDR2: SGHVS and FQNEAQ. This CDR3 region has 17 residues. CDR3 in DNA: TGTGCCAGCAGCTTGGGGACTAGCGGGAGTATTCGAGATACGCAGTATTTT. It encodes CASSLGTSGSIRDTQYF.

This chain uses TRBV3-1 with TRBJ2-1, with 9 bases aligning to TRBD2. The germline CDR1 and CDR2 sequences are LGHDT and YNNKEL (reference sequence). V trimming: 3 bases; J trimming: 4 bases; junction bases outside the gene matches: 7. This CDR3 region has 16 residues. This CDR3 reads CASSQQILAGYNEQFF. The CDR3 nucleotides are TGTGCCAGCAGCCAGCAAATCCTAGCGGGGTACAATGAGCAGTTCTTC.

V and J are TRBV6-6 and TRBJ2-1; 8 bases map to TRBD2. The CDR3 consists of 16 residues. Germline V lookup: CDR1 MNHNY, CDR2 SVGAGI (reference sequence). Losses at the gene ends were 2 bases for V and 4 bases for J; bases not matched to a gene: 7. CDR3 coding DNA: TGTGCCAGCAGTTACAGCCTAGCGGGCCGGTACAATGAGCAGTTCTTC. Translation: CASSYSLAGRYNEQFF.

This clonotype was counted ten times or more. The rearrangement joins TRBV7-2 to TRBJ2-7, with 13 bases aligning to TRBD2. V lost 5 bases, J lost 7 bases, and 2 bases stayed unmatched. This CDR3 is 13 amino acids long. Germline loops: CDR1 SGHTA, CDR2 FQGNSA. CDR3 sequence reads: CASSTGLAGEQYF. CDR3 DNA sequence: TGTGCCAGCAGCACGGGACTAGCGGGAGAGCAGTACTTC.

The V gene is TRBV11-2, the J gene TRBJ1-2; TRBD1 is a possible D gene (5 bases). The CDR3 runs 14 residues. V gave up 1 base and J gave up 3 bases, with 9 bases separating them. CDR1 SGHAT and CDR2 FQNNGV come from the germline V gene. This chain's CDR3 is CASSLVGGDYGYTF. CDR3 in DNA: TGTGCCAGCAGCTTAGTTGGGGGAGACTATGGCTACACCTTC.

The J gene is TRBJ2-3, the V gene TRBV11-2; D unresolved. The CDR3 extends over 23 amino acids. V dropped 2 bases and J dropped 1 base, with 34 bases sitting between them. Germline lookup yields CDR1 SGHAT and CDR2 FQNNGV. The CDR3 coding sequence is TGTGCCAGCAGCTTAACGCGCGTGGACCCAGGTTCTACACATTTGGTGGGCACAGATACGCAGTATTTT. This codes for CASSLTRVDPGSTHLVGTDTQYF.

The rearrangement links TRBV7-2 to TRBJ1-6; no firm D call. Between the trimmed V and J ends, which lost 0 bases and 7 bases, there was a span of 10 bases. Per germline, CDR1 SGHTA and CDR2 FQGNSA. The CDR3 has 15 residues. CDR3: CASSLAVGPNSPLHF. The CDR3 DNA sequence: TGTGCCAGCAGCTTAGCGGTAGGGCCCAATTCACCCCTCCACTTT.

This clonotype has just a few counts. The chain has TRBV25-1 and TRBJ2-3, with 10 nucleotides matching TRBD1. The ends lost 6 bases at V and 6 bases at J; junction bases unmatched: 9. This CDR3 region has 15 residues. From germline, CDR1 is MGHDK and CDR2 SYGVNS. The CDR3 DNA reads as TGTGCCAGCAGATTCGGACAGGGGGTGAAGGATACGCAGTATTTT. Amino acid sequence: CASRFGQGVKDTQYF.

The chain is built from TRBV18 and TRBJ1-2; weak D call: TRBD1 (5 bases). The CDR3 runs 13 residues. Germline V gene sequence: CDR1 KGHSH, CDR2 LQKENI. The V end was cut by 6 bases, the J end by 13 bases, with 21 bases between. The CDR3 DNA reads as TGTGCCAGCTCCCCCAGGGACGGAATTTCTGCCACCTTC. It specifies CASSPRDGISATF.